The 30 T cell receptor beta chains listed next were all sequenced from one sample in a study of T cells in Graves' hyperthyroidism and ophthalmopathy. Using RNA transcripts as the source, TCR beta CDR3 regions were amplified. The HTBI primer set drove a first-round RT-PCR of the TCR CDR3. One entry per CDR3 protein, called by TCRdb with MiXCR from the multiplex PCR reads. The sample carries some 580,000 distinct CDR3 sequences, approximately 15% recorded once. Sequencing was performed on blood. The source of these receptors is a woman aged 40 to 50 with Graves' ophthalmopathy.

J is TRBJ2-2 and V is TRBV25-1; 10 nucleotides agree with TRBD1. The CDR3 sequence is 16 residues long. V lost 4 bases to trimming and J lost 6 bases; unmatched junction nucleotides: 8. Germline V gene sequence: CDR1 MGHDK, CDR2 SYGVNS. The CDR3 is CASSAWTGGEPGELFF. The CDR3 nucleotides are TGTGCCAGCAGTGCATGGACAGGGGGGGAGCCCGGGGAGCTGTTTTTT.

With regard to this clonotype: A junction end diverges from the germline sequence, so it may reflect a read error. V and J are TRBV29-1 and TRBJ2-7; TRBD2 aligns across 11 bases. This CDR3 has 13 amino acids. Germline V gene data show CDR1 as SQVTM and CDR2 as ANQGSEA. CDR3 sequence: CGVYRTSGHEQYF. Written as DNA, the CDR3 is TGCGGCGTCTACCGGACTAGCGGGCACGAGCAGTACTTC.

The CDR3 sequence: CARSAAYGGSYEQYF. CDR3 in DNA: TGTGCCAGGTCCGCGGCGTACGGGGGATCCTACGAGCAGTACTTC. The chain combines TRBV7-2 with TRBJ2-7, with D maybe TRBD2 (6 bases). Germline V lookup: CDR1 SGHTA, CDR2 FQGNSA. V gave up 9 bases and J gave up 1 base, with 19 bases separating them. The CDR3 runs to 15 residues.

There are a few counts of this clonotype. J is TRBJ2-3 and V is TRBV19; TRBD1 matches at 9 bases. V was clipped by 8 bases and J by 3 bases; unmatched bases: 3. This CDR3 is 13 amino acids long. In germline, CDR1 is LNHDA, CDR2 SQIVND (reference sequence). In nucleotides, the CDR3 is TGTGCCAGTGGACAGGGGCGGACAGATACGCAGTATTTT. Its translation: CASGQGRTDTQYF.

Many counts were recorded for this clonotype. CDR3 loop: CASSPRQINQPQHF. The CDR3 DNA follows: TGTGCCAGCAGCCCACGACAGATCAATCAGCCCCAGCATTTT. The chain employs TRBV3-1 and TRBJ1-5, with D maybe TRBD1 (5 bases). The CDR3 totals 14 residues. The germline CDR1 and CDR2 sequences are LGHDT and YNNKEL (reference sequence). V gave up 4 bases and J gave up 3 bases, with 10 bases separating them. Together with reference TRBV3-1 and TRBJ1-5, the CDR3 gives the full variable domain: DTAVSQTPKYLVTQMGNDKSIKCEQNLGHDTMYWYKQDSKKFLKIMFSYNNKELIINETVPNRFSPKSPDKAHLNLHINSLELGDSAVYFCASSPRQINQPQHFGDGTRLSIL.

Only a few counts were recorded for this clonotype. In nucleotides, the CDR3 is TGTGCCAGCAGCTCCTTATTGGGAGGGAGTCAGCCCCAGCATTTT. Encoded protein: CASSSLLGGSQPQHF. This chain joins TRBV7-2 and TRBJ1-5; no clear D gene. Trimming pared 4 bases from V and 6 bases from J, leaving 16 bases between. Germline CDR1 reads SGHTA; CDR2 reads FQGNSA. CDR3 length: 15 amino acids.

This clonotype was picked up a small number of times. The chain is built from TRBV28 and TRBJ2-1, with 9 bases fitting TRBD2. J lost 6 bases, V lost 3 bases, and 3 bases had no gene match. CDR3 size: 14 residues. Germline values: CDR1 MDHEN, CDR2 SYDVKM. The chain's CDR3 is CASSFSSGTNEQFF. The CDR3 DNA reads TGTGCCAGCAGTTTTTCTAGCGGGACCAATGAGCAGTTCTTC.

Many counts were recorded for this clonotype. J is TRBJ1-1 and V is TRBV18; maybe TRBD1 (6 bases). Between the trimmed V and J ends, which lost 0 bases and 1 base, there was a span of 15 bases. The CDR3 extends over 17 amino acids. Per the germline V gene, CDR1 is KGHSH and CDR2 is LQKENI. This chain's CDR3 is CASSPPARRGRNTEAFF. Written as DNA, the CDR3 is TGTGCCAGCTCACCACCGGCGCGCAGGGGCAGGAACACTGAAGCTTTCTTT.

This clonotype has at least ten counts. The chain carries TRBV3-1 and TRBJ1-5; 8 bases agree with TRBD1. Germline assignment: CDR1 LGHDT and CDR2 YNNKEL (reference sequence). The junction had 5 bases not matched to a gene; V was cut back by 4 bases and J by 3 bases. The CDR3 loop spans 15 amino acids. CDR3 nucleotides: TGTGCCAGCAGCCCCGGGACAGGAAACAATCAGCCCCAGCATTTT. Translation: CASSPGTGNNQPQHF.

This clonotype was recorded at least ten times. The gene calls are TRBV28 and TRBJ2-7, with a possible D match to TRBD1 (5 bases). Germline values: CDR1 MDHEN, CDR2 SYDVKM. The CDR3 contains 15 residues. V shed 5 bases and J shed 5 bases, with 19 bases lying between them. The CDR3 here is CASSDRPWGLDEQYF. The DNA for the CDR3 is TGTGCCAGCAGTGACCGCCCTTGGGGCTTGGACGAGCAGTACTTC.

There are a few counts of this clonotype. A read error may be the cause here, since a much bigger clone is one base away. The V gene is TRBV7-9, the J gene TRBJ1-1, with D hard to call. Per the germline V gene, CDR1 is SEHNR and CDR2 is FQNEAQ (reference sequence). This CDR3 comprises 13 residues. CDR3 region: CASSLMQNTEASF. For the CDR3, the DNA is TGTGCCAGCAGCTTAATGCAAAACACTGAAGCTTCCTTT.

This clonotype was detected many times. CDR3 protein: CASSFTGDQPQHF. The CDR3 bases are TGTGCCAGCAGTTTTACAGGGGATCAGCCCCAGCATTTT. J is TRBJ1-5 and V is TRBV3-1, with TRBD1 matching over 7 bases. The CDR3 has 13 amino acids. J gave up 5 bases and V 6 bases, and 4 bases lay outside the gene matches. Germline loops: CDR1 LGHDT, CDR2 YNNKEL (reference sequence).

The chain joins TRBV12-5 to TRBJ1-5; D gene ambiguous. Trimming took 7 bases from V and 6 from J, leaving 4 bases between them. CDR1 and CDR2 from the germline V gene are LGHNT and FRNRAP. This CDR3 has 10 residues. CDR3 sequence reads: CASDRQPQHF. In DNA form, the CDR3 reads TGTGCTAGTGATCGTCAGCCCCAGCATTTT.

This clonotype has only one observation. A read error may account for a junction end that differs from germline. V usage is TRBV11-2 and J usage is TRBJ1-2; tentative D call: TRBD1 (6 bases). CDR3 length: 13 residues. Germline V gene lookup returns CDR1 SGHAT and CDR2 FQNNGV. CDR3 region: CVSSLPQGTSYTF. The CDR3 coding sequence is TGTGTCAGCAGCCTACCACAGGGAACGAGCTACACCTTC.

The V gene is TRBV6-5, the J gene TRBJ1-1; 8 nucleotides line up with TRBD1. Looked up from germline, CDR1 is MNHEY and CDR2 is SVGAGI. V shed 4 bases, J shed 2 bases, and the junction held 3 bases outside the gene matches. This CDR3 region has 14 residues. This chain's CDR3 is CASSWDRRNTEAFF. DNA for the CDR3: TGTGCCAGCAGTTGGGACAGGCGAAACACTGAAGCTTTCTTT.

This clonotype was picked up one time. A much larger clone sits a single nucleotide away, making a read error possible. The chain couples TRBV2 to TRBJ2-1, with D maybe TRBD2 (5 bases). Germline lookup yields CDR1 SNHLY and CDR2 FYNNEI. There are 12 residues in the CDR3. CDR3 in DNA: TGTGCCAGCAGAGAAGATGAGGGTGAGCAGCTCTTC. Translating it yields CASREDEGEQLF.

This clonotype was detected many times. The CDR3: CASSGSRGAEAFF. The CDR3, as DNA: TGTGCCAGCAGTGGTTCCCGAGGGGCTGAAGCTTTCTTT. This chain uses TRBV2 with TRBJ1-1, with a possible D match to TRBD1 (5 bases). V was shortened by 4 bases and J by 6 bases, with 12 bases between the two germline ends. The germline gives CDR1 SNHLY, CDR2 FYNNEI. The length of the CDR3 is 13 residues.

This clonotype was recorded a few times. V is TRBV29-1 and J is TRBJ1-1; D perhaps matches TRBD1 (6 bases). From germline, CDR1 is SQVTM and CDR2 ANQGSEA. Trimming pared 6 bases from V and 5 bases from J, leaving 13 bases between. CDR3 length: 12 residues. In DNA, the CDR3 is TGCAGCGTGGCAGGGGCGGGTACTGAAGCTTTCTTT. Its translation: CSVAGAGTEAFF.

In its sample, this clonotype was seen many times. The chain recombines TRBV30 with TRBJ1-5; tentative D call: TRBD1 (6 bases). Germline CDR1 and CDR2: GTSNPN and SVGIG (reference sequence). The CDR3 contains 13 residues. Trimming took 2 bases from V and 3 from J, leaving 8 bases between them. The CDR3 DNA reads TGTGCCTGGAGTAGGGACATCAATCAGCCCCAGCATTTT. Translated: CAWSRDINQPQHF.

This clonotype was seen a handful of times. The chain uses TRBV19 and TRBJ1-5; a possible D gene is TRBD1 (6 bases). The V and J ends lost 3 bases and 5 bases respectively, with 14 bases between them. This CDR3 spans 15 amino acids. Germline loops: CDR1 LNHDA, CDR2 SQIVND (reference sequence). The DNA of the CDR3 is TGTGCCAGTAGTATCCTTTTCGCAGGGGATCAGCCCCAGCATTTT. Translation: CASSILFAGDQPQHF.

This clonotype appeared many times. This sequence joins TRBV6-6 and TRBJ1-2; D is ambiguous. Germline-derived CDR1 and CDR2 are MNHNY and SVGAGI (reference sequence). The CDR3 is made up of 17 amino acids. With 2 bases removed from V and 2 bases from J, the gap between germline ends came to 18 bases. CDR3 bases: TGTGCCAGCAGTTACCCGGGTCCCACACTCCCAAACTATGGCTACACCTTC. It translates to CASSYPGPTLPNYGYTF.

This clonotype was seen more than once but under ten times. This chain links TRBV7-9 with TRBJ2-1, with 9 nucleotides matching TRBD1. With V trimmed by 5 bases and J by 3 bases, 5 bases remained unmatched. From germline, CDR1 is SEHNR and CDR2 FQNEAQ (reference sequence). This CDR3 region has 15 residues. Here the CDR3 reads CASSAGQGFYNEQFF. In DNA form, the CDR3 reads TGTGCCAGCAGCGCGGGACAGGGTTTCTACAATGAGCAGTTCTTC. The full variable domain, its missing parts supplied by reference TRBV7-9 and TRBJ2-1, is DTGVSQNPRHKITKRGQNVTFRCDPISEHNRLYWYRQTLGQGPEFLTYFQNEAQLEKSRLLSDRFSAERPKGSFSTLEIQRTEQGDSAMYLCASSAGQGFYNEQFFGPGTRLTVL.

This clonotype was counted once. The chain joins TRBV28 to TRBJ2-7, with 9 bases that match TRBD1. CDR1 and CDR2 (germline): MDHEN, SYDVKM. Trimming cost V 6 bases and J 3 bases; bases outside gene matches: 18. CDR3 length: 18 amino acids. As DNA, the CDR3 is TGTGCCAGCAGGACAACAAGGGGATTCCGGGACAGGGTCTACGAGCAGTACTTC. Translated, it gives CASRTTRGFRDRVYEQYF.

The CDR3 sequence: CASSGQDEKLFF. The CDR3, as DNA: TGTGCCAGCTCGGGACAGGATGAAAAACTGTTTTTT. This chain links TRBV7-9 with TRBJ1-4; 8 positions agree with TRBD1. V lost 8 bases to trimming and J lost 6 bases; unmatched junction nucleotides: 2. In germline, CDR1 is SEHNR, CDR2 FQNEAQ (reference sequence). The CDR3 runs to 12 residues. Variable domain in full (rest from reference TRBV7-9 and TRBJ1-4): DTGVSQNPRHKITKRGQNVTFRCDPISEHNRLYWYRQTLGQGPEFLTYFQNEAQLEKSRLLSDRFSAERPKGSFSTLEIQRTEQGDSAMYLCASSGQDEKLFFGSGTQLSVL.

This clonotype occurred many times. The chain employs TRBV6-6 and TRBJ2-7; 10 bases map to TRBD1. Germline V gene sequence: CDR1 MNHNY, CDR2 SVGAGI (reference sequence). Trimming at V came to 2 bases and at J to 2 bases, leaving 0 bases not matched to a gene. The CDR3 is 14 amino acids. CDR3 amino acids: CASSYDRGPYEQYF. The CDR3 DNA sequence: TGTGCCAGCAGTTACGACAGGGGGCCCTACGAGCAGTACTTC.

This clonotype was recorded at least ten times. The chain couples TRBV7-6 to TRBJ1-1, with 8 bases lining up with TRBD1. CDR3 size: 13 residues. From germline, CDR1 is SGHVS and CDR2 FNYEAQ. The V and J ends lost 1 base and 7 bases, in that order; junction bases with no gene match: 2. CDR3 sequence (DNA): TGTGCCAGCAGCTTAGTGGACAGGGATGAAGCTTTCTTT. This gives the protein CASSLVDRDEAFF.

A few counts support this clonotype. V is TRBV6-1 and J is TRBJ2-2; 7 bases agree with TRBD2. Germline lookup yields CDR1 MNHNS and CDR2 SASEGT. V dropped 3 bases and J dropped 4; count of bases not matched to a gene: 11. The CDR3 spans 17 residues. CDR3: CASSDVGGFFGTGELFF. DNA for the CDR3: TGTGCCAGCAGTGATGTCGGGGGGTTTTTTGGCACCGGGGAGCTGTTTTTT.

This clonotype was counted ten times or more. The rearrangement links TRBV20-1 to TRBJ2-1; 9 bases map to TRBD2. In germline, CDR1 is DFQATT, CDR2 SNEGSKA (reference sequence). CDR3 length: 12 residues. The ends lost 5 bases at V and 8 bases at J; junction bases unmatched: 4. The DNA of the CDR3 is TGCAGTGCTGAGCGGGGGGAGGATGAGCAGTTCTTC. It specifies CSAERGEDEQFF.

On this clonotype: At one boundary the junction diverges from the germline segment, which might be a read error. This chain uses TRBV12-3 or TRBV12-4 with TRBJ2-1; 12 positions agree with TRBD2. The CDR3 has 16 residues. CDR3 DNA sequence: TGTGCCAGCAGCCCTCTAGCGGGGGGGCCGGGCAATGAGGAGTTCTTC. It codes for CASSPLAGGPGNEEFF.

This clonotype was found many times. The V and J genes are TRBV20-1 and TRBJ1-1; 7 bases fit TRBD1. The germline V gene encodes CDR1 DFQATT and CDR2 SNEGSKA (reference sequence). With V trimmed by 7 bases and J by 4 bases, 12 bases remained unmatched. There are 14 residues in the CDR3. The CDR3 DNA is TGCAGTGGTCCCCCCGACAGGGTGGGCACTGAAGCTTTCTTT. It is translated as CSGPPDRVGTEAFF.